Below, 24 T cell receptor beta chains from the same sample are listed, as sequenced in a study of regulatory T cells in long-lasting Graves disease. Assembly of TCR beta libraries relied on iRepertoire HTBI primers together with Arm-PCR of CDR3 regions. TCRdb analysed the multiplex PCR reads with MiXCR anew, one entry per CDR3 protein. The table includes hundreds of thousands of distinct CDR3 sequences, approximately 29% detected once. Noted time point: persistent/refractory GD, antithyroid drugs over 5 years with positive TRAb. The TCR library was prepared using RNA isolated from PBMCs. Material: peripheral blood mononuclear cells (PBMCs), obtained when the disease was refractory, from a patient treated with antithyroid drugs. These receptors all come from a female donor with Graves disease.

This clonotype was counted between two and nine times. This chain links TRBV7-2 with TRBJ1-2; D is unresolved. Per germline, CDR1 SGHTA and CDR2 FQGNSA. Trimming removed 4 bases from V and 0 bases from J, with 9 bases in between. This CDR3 comprises 14 residues. The CDR3 loop reads CASSSHPANYGYTF. CDR3 bases: TGTGCCAGCAGCTCCCATCCAGCTAACTATGGCTACACCTTC.

This chain joins TRBV13 and TRBJ1-4; the match to TRBD1 covers 10 bases. Trimming removed 5 bases from V and 8 bases from J; junction bases left unmatched: 8. Per the germline V gene, CDR1 is PRHDT and CDR2 is FYEKMQ (reference sequence). This CDR3 region has 15 residues. This CDR3 reads CASSPLTGGEEKLFF. The CDR3 nucleotides are TGTGCCAGCAGCCCCCTGACAGGGGGCGAGGAAAAACTGTTTTTT.

The chain links TRBV20-1 to TRBJ1-5; D ambiguous. This CDR3 has 13 residues. Deletions cut 5 bases from V and 4 bases from J, with 12 bases between. The germline gives CDR1 DFQATT, CDR2 SNEGSKA (reference sequence). The CDR3 sequence is CSASGFLNQPQHF. CDR3 in DNA: TGCAGTGCTTCGGGCTTTCTGAATCAGCCCCAGCATTTT.

The J gene is TRBJ1-2, the V gene TRBV30; TRBD1 aligns across 9 bases. The germline V gene encodes CDR1 GTSNPN and CDR2 SVGIG (reference sequence). After removal of 4 bases from V and 3 bases from J, the junction contained 6 bases not matched to a gene. This CDR3 contains 14 residues. CDR3 nucleotides: TGTGCCTGGACAGGGACAGGGCTCCACTATGGCTACACCTTC. Translating it yields CAWTGTGLHYGYTF.

The V and J genes are TRBV6-2 or TRBV6-3 and TRBJ2-7, with TRBD1 as a possible D gene (6 bases). With 6 bases removed from V and 0 bases from J, the gap between germline ends came to 18 bases. Germline values: CDR1 MNHEY, CDR2 SVGEGT. This CDR3 comprises 16 residues. CDR3 loop: CASSPYIDRSSYEQYF. Here the CDR3 DNA reads TGTGCCAGCAGCCCGTATATAGACAGGAGCTCCTACGAGCAGTACTTC.

The rearrangement joins TRBV20-1 to TRBJ1-1, with D hard to call. Germline assignment: CDR1 DFQATT and CDR2 SNEGSKA (reference sequence). The length of the CDR3 is 14 residues. The V gene lost 5 bases and the J gene lost 0 bases, with 13 bases spanning the gap. The DNA of the CDR3 is TGCAGTGCTCTCTTACCTAACATGAACACTGAAGCTTTCTTT. Translated, it gives CSALLPNMNTEAFF.

This clonotype appeared a few times. The chain combines TRBV27 with TRBJ1-5; 7 bases line up with TRBD1. Germline trimming cut 3 bases from V and 1 base from J; bases unmatched to any gene: 3. The CDR3 consists of 15 residues. Germline CDR1 and CDR2: MNHEY and SMNVEV (reference sequence). Here the CDR3 reads CASSFQGVSNQPQHF. DNA for the CDR3: TGTGCCAGCAGTTTCCAGGGGGTAAGCAATCAGCCCCAGCATTTT.

The V gene is TRBV7-3, the J gene TRBJ2-6; D ambiguous. Per the germline V gene, CDR1 is SGHTA and CDR2 is FQGTGA. V dropped 11 bases and J dropped 0 bases, with 14 bases sitting between them. CDR3 size: 15 residues. The CDR3 is CAVSGGNSGANVLTF. The CDR3 DNA follows: TGTGCCGTTAGTGGTGGCAACTCTGGGGCCAACGTCCTGACTTTC.

This clonotype occurred many times. The genes are TRBV20-1 and TRBJ2-7; TRBD1 matches 10 bases. The CDR3 is 15 amino acids. CDR1 DFQATT and CDR2 SNEGSKA come from the germline V gene (reference sequence). Trimming removed 5 bases from V and 5 bases from J; junction bases left unmatched: 12. CDR3 region: CSAVKRDRGTNEQYF. The CDR3 DNA follows: TGCAGTGCTGTAAAGCGGGACAGGGGCACCAACGAGCAGTACTTC.

This clonotype was picked up a small number of times. The chain carries TRBV15 and TRBJ2-5, with D unclear. Trimming removed 0 bases from V and 1 base from J, with 9 bases in between. CDR3 length: 15 residues. Germline-derived CDR1 and CDR2 are LNHNV and YYDKDF (reference sequence). CDR3 sequence: CATSRDTRGQETQYF. The CDR3 nucleotides are TGTGCCACCAGCAGAGACACCCGCGGCCAAGAGACCCAGTACTTC.

This sequence joins TRBV5-1 and TRBJ1-2; D may be TRBD1 (6 bases). Trimming left V 4 bases short and J 3 bases short, with 16 bases between. The CDR3 has 15 amino acids. Germline V gives CDR1 SGHRS, CDR2 YFSETQ. The CDR3 loop reads CASSTGGREDYGYTF. CDR3 bases: TGCGCCAGCAGCACGGGGGGCAGGGAAGACTATGGCTACACCTTC.

On this clonotype: At one of its ends the junction is not consistent with the germline gene, which may arise from a read error. V usage is TRBV7-6 and J usage is TRBJ2-2; possible D gene TRBD2, 6 bases. This CDR3 has 16 amino acids. Germline V CDR1 and CDR2: SGHVS, FNYEAQ. The CDR3 DNA sequence: TGTGCCACCAGCTACCGCATCCAGGGAGGCACCGGGGAGCTGTTTTTT. It yields the protein CATSYRIQGGTGELFF.

The rearrangement uses TRBV11-3 and TRBJ2-2, with a tentative D call TRBD2 (6 bases). Trimming removed 5 bases from V and 10 bases from J, with 17 bases in between. The CDR3 runs to 14 residues. Germline V gives CDR1 SGHNT, CDR2 YENEEA. The chain's CDR3 is CASSPAGGGMELFF. DNA for the CDR3: TGTGCCAGCAGCCCAGCCGGTGGGGGGATGGAGCTGTTTTTT.

This clonotype has only a few counts. The genes are TRBV30 and TRBJ1-1; D call uncertain. Trimming took off 0 bases at V and 3 bases at J, with 5 bases between the two ends. Per germline, CDR1 GTSNPN and CDR2 SVGIG (reference sequence). This CDR3 has 12 residues. CDR3 sequence (DNA): TGTGCCTGGAGTGTTCGGGACACTGAAGCTTTCTTT. It is translated as CAWSVRDTEAFF.

This clonotype was recorded many times. The chain employs TRBV19 and TRBJ1-5, with a weak D call TRBD1 (5 bases). Germline values: CDR1 LNHDA, CDR2 SQIVND (reference sequence). Trimming cost V 9 bases and J 4 bases, with 10 bases left between them. The CDR3 totals 12 residues. The CDR3 sequence is CASRDGNQPQHF. The DNA of the CDR3 is TGTGCCAGCAGGGACGGTAATCAGCCCCAGCATTTT.

This clonotype was counted a few times. The chain employs TRBV7-9 and TRBJ2-7; 13 bases are shared with TRBD2. CDR3 length equals 15 residues. Germline V gene sequence: CDR1 SEHNR, CDR2 FQNEAQ (reference sequence). Trimming cost V 5 bases and J 7 bases; bases outside gene matches: 8. Here the CDR3 reads CASSPGTSGTVEQYF. The CDR3 region has the DNA TGTGCCAGCAGCCCCGGGACTAGCGGGACCGTTGAGCAGTACTTC. Supplemented by reference TRBV7-9 and TRBJ2-7, the full variable domain reads DTGVSQNPRHKITKRGQNVTFRCDPISEHNRLYWYRQTLGQGPEFLTYFQNEAQLEKSRLLSDRFSAERPKGSFSTLEIQRTEQGDSAMYLCASSPGTSGTVEQYFGPGTRLTVT.

This clonotype was detected only a few times. The chain joins TRBV11-2 to TRBJ1-1, with no clear D. The germline V gene encodes CDR1 SGHAT and CDR2 FQNNGV. CDR3 length: 14 residues. Deletions cut 3 bases from V and 5 bases from J, with 13 bases between. CDR3 nucleotide sequence: TGTGCCAGCAGCTTTATGGGCGAGGATACTGAAGCTTTCTTT. Translating it yields CASSFMGEDTEAFF.

V usage is TRBV29-1 and J usage is TRBJ1-5; TRBD1 might be the D (5 bases). V was cut by 4 bases and J by 2 bases, with 15 bases left in between. Germline V gene data show CDR1 as SQVTM and CDR2 as ANQGSEA. The CDR3 consists of 15 residues. The CDR3 DNA reads as TGCAGCGTTGTATCTGGGGGAGGCGGCAATCAGCCCCAGCATTTT. This codes for CSVVSGGGGNQPQHF. The variable domain in full, completed from reference TRBV29-1 and TRBJ1-5, reads SAVISQKPSRDICQRGTSLTIQCQVDSQVTMMFWYRQQPGQSLTLIATANQGSEATYESGFVIDKFPISRPNLTFSTLTVSNMSPEDSSIYLCSVVSGGGGNQPQHFGDGTRLSIL.

J is TRBJ1-1 and V is TRBV6-2 or TRBV6-3; D may be TRBD1 (5 bases). V was shortened by 2 bases and J by 3 bases, with 10 bases between the two germline ends. The CDR3 has 14 amino acids. Germline V gene lookup returns CDR1 MNHEY and CDR2 SVGEGT. CDR3 residues: CASSYEQGDTEAFF. CDR3 coding DNA: TGTGCCAGCAGTTACGAGCAGGGAGACACTGAAGCTTTCTTT.

This clonotype is a singleton in its sample. The chain uses TRBV19 and TRBJ1-2; tentative D call: TRBD1 (6 bases). This CDR3 region has 14 residues. CDR1 is LNHDA, CDR2 SQIVND, per germline (reference sequence). The V gene lost 5 bases and the J gene lost 1 base, with 11 bases spanning the gap. The CDR3 here is CASSQQGNNYGYTF. The CDR3 coding sequence is TGTGCCAGTAGTCAACAGGGAAATAACTATGGCTACACCTTC.

The chain recombines TRBV25-1 with TRBJ2-5, with 12 nucleotides matching TRBD2. The CDR3 spans 16 residues. V trimming: 1 base; J trimming: 1 base; junction bases outside the gene matches: 1. Germline CDR1 and CDR2: MGHDK and SYGVNS. For the CDR3, the DNA is TGTGCCAGCAGTGAATGGACTAGCGGGGCCCAAGAGACCCAGTACTTC. This encodes CASSEWTSGAQETQYF. Drawing the rest from reference TRBV25-1 and TRBJ2-5, the complete variable domain is EADIYQTPRYLVIGTGKKITLECSQTMGHDKMYWYQQDPGMELHLIHYSYGVNSTEKGDLSSESTVSRIRTEHFPLTLESARPSHTSQYLCASSEWTSGAQETQYFGPGTRLLVL.

V and J are TRBV20-1 and TRBJ1-1, with TRBD1 as a possible D gene (6 bases). The CDR3 runs to 14 residues. Germline V CDR1 and CDR2: DFQATT, SNEGSKA (reference sequence). With 5 bases removed from V and 3 bases from J, the gap between germline ends came to 16 bases. In DNA form, the CDR3 reads TGCAGTGCTTTATCACAGGGAGGGTACACTGAAGCTTTCTTT. It specifies CSALSQGGYTEAFF.

This clonotype was picked up a small number of times. This sequence joins TRBV7-9 and TRBJ2-7; TRBD1 or TRBD2 may be the D gene (5 bases each). With 5 bases removed from V and 3 bases from J, the gap between germline ends came to 11 bases. Germline CDR1 reads SEHNR; CDR2 reads FQNEAQ (reference sequence). This CDR3 has 13 residues. CDR3 in DNA: TGTGCCAGCAGCCCTCGGGACGTCTACGAGCAGTACTTC. Translation: CASSPRDVYEQYF.

This chain links TRBV5-1 with TRBJ2-2; 9 positions match TRBD2. In germline, CDR1 is SGHRS, CDR2 YFSETQ. CDR3 size: 16 residues. V shed 3 bases, J shed 5 bases, and the junction held 8 bases outside the gene matches. The CDR3 DNA reads as TGCGCCAGCAGCTGGACTAGCGCAACCCCAACCGGGGAGCTGTTTTTT. This encodes CASSWTSATPTGELFF.